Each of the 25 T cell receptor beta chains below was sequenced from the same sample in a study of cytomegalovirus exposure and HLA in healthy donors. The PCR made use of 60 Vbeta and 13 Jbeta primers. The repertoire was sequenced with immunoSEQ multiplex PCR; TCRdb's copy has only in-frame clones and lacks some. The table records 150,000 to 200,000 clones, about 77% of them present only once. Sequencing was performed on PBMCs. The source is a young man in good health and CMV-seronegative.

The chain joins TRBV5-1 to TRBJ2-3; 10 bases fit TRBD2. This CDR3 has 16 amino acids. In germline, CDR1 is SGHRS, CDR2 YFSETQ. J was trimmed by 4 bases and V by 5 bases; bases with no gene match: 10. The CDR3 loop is CASSDIASGSPDTQYF. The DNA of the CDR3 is TGCGCCAGCAGTGATATAGCTAGCGGGAGCCCAGATACGCAGTATTTT. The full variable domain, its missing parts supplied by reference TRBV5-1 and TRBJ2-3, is KAGVTQTPRYLIKTRGQQVTLSCSPISGHRSVSWYQQTPGQGLQFLFEYFSETQRNKGNFPGRFSGRQFSNSRSEMNVSTLELGDSALYLCASSDIASGSPDTQYFGPGTRLTVL.

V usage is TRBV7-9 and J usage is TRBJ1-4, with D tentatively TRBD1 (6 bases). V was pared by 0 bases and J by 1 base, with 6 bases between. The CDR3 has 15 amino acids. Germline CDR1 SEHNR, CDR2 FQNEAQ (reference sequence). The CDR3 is CASSLAGGTNEKLFF. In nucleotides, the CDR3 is TGTGCCAGCAGCTTAGCAGGGGGAACTAATGAAAAACTGTTTTTT.

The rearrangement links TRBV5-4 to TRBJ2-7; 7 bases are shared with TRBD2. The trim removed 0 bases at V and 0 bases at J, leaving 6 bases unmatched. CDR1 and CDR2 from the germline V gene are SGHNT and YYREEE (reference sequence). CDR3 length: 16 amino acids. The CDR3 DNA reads TGTGCCAGCAGCTTGGCCTGGGGGGGACCCTCCTACGAGCAGTACTTC. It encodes CASSLAWGGPSYEQYF. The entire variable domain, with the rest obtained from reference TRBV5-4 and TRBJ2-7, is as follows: ETGVTQSPTHLIKTRGQQVTLRCSSQSGHNTVSWYQQALGQGPQFIFQYYREEENGRGNFPPRFSGLQFPNYSSELNVNALELDDSALYLCASSLAWGGPSYEQYFGPGTRLTVT.

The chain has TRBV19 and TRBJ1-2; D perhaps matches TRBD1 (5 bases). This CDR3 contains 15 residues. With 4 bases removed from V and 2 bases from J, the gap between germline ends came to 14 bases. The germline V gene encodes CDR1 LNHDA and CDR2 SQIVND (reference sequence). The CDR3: CASSTGGRLNYGYTF. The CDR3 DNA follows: TGTGCCAGTAGTACCGGGGGACGGCTGAACTATGGCTACACCTTC.

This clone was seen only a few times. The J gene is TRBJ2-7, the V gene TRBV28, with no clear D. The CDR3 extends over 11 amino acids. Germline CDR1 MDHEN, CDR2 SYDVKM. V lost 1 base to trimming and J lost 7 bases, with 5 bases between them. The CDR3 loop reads CASSLFREQYF. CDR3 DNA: TGTGCCAGCAGTTTATTCAGGGAGCAGTACTTC. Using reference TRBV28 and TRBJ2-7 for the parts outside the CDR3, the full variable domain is DVKVTQSSRYLVKRTGEKVFLECVQDMDHENMFWYRQDPGLGLRLIYFSYDVKMKEKGDIPEGYSVSREKKERFSLILESASTNQTSMYLCASSLFREQYFGPGTRLTVT.

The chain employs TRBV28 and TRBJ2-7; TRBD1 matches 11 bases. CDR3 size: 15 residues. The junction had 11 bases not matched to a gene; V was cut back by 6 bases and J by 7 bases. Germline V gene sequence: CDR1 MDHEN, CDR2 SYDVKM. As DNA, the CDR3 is TGTGCCAGCAGGCGGACAGGGGGCACGTTGGGTGAGCAGTACTTC. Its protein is CASRRTGGTLGEQYF. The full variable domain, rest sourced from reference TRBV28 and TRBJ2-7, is DVKVTQSSRYLVKRTGEKVFLECVQDMDHENMFWYRQDPGLGLRLIYFSYDVKMKEKGDIPEGYSVSREKKERFSLILESASTNQTSMYLCASRRTGGTLGEQYFGPGTRLTVT.

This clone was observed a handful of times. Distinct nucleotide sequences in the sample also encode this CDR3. CDR3 sequence: CAWSVGGTDTQYF. The CDR3 bases are TGTGCCTGGAGTGTGGGGGGAACAGATACGCAGTATTTT. The chain employs TRBV30 and TRBJ2-3; D might be TRBD2 (6 bases). The V end lost 0 bases, the J end lost 3 bases, and 7 bases lay between the germline ends. Germline-derived CDR1 and CDR2 are GTSNPN and SVGIG (reference sequence). This CDR3 comprises 13 residues.

This CDR3 is CASSYSQGNEQFF. Here the CDR3 DNA reads TGTGCCAGCAGTTACTCCCAGGGTAATGAGCAGTTCTTC. This rearrangement joins TRBV6-5 to TRBJ2-1; tentatively, D is TRBD1 (5 bases). With 0 bases removed from V and 7 bases from J, the gap between germline ends came to 7 bases. There are 13 residues in the CDR3. Germline V gene data show CDR1 as MNHEY and CDR2 as SVGAGI.

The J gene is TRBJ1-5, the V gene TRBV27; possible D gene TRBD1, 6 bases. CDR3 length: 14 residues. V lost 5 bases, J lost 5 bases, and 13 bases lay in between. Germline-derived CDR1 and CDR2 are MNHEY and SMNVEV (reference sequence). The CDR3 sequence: CASSPIHRDQPQHF. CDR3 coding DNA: TGTGCCAGCAGTCCCATCCACAGGGATCAGCCCCAGCATTTT.

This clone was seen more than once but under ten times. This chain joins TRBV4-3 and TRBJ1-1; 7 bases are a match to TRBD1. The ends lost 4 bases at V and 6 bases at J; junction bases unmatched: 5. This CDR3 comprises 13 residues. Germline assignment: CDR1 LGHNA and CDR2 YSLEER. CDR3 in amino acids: CASSPTGTAEAFF. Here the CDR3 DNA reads TGCGCCAGCAGCCCGACAGGGACCGCTGAAGCTTTCTTT.

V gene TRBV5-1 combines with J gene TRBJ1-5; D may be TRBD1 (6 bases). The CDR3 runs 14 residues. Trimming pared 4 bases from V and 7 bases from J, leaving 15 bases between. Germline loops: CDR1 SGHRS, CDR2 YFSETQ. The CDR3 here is CASSPGGAGQPQHF. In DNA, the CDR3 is TGCGCCAGCAGCCCCGGGGGGGCAGGGCAGCCCCAGCATTTT.

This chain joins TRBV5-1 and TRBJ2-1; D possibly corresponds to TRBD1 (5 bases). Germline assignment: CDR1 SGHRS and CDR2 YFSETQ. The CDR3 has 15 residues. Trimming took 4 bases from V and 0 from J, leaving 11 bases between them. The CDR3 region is CASSQDSNSYNEQFF. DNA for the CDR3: TGCGCCAGCAGCCAAGACAGCAACTCCTACAATGAGCAGTTCTTC.

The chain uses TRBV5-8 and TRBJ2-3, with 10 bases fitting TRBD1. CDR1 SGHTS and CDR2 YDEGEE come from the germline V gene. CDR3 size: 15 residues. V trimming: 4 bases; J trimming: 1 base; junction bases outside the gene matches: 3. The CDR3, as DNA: TGTGCCAGCAGCCCCGGGACAGGGGGCACAGATACGCAGTATTTT. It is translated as CASSPGTGGTDTQYF.

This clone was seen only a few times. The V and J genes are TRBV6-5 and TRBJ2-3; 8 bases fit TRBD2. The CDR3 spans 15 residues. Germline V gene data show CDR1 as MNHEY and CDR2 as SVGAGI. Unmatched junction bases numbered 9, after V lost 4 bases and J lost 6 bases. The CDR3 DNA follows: TGTGCCAGCAGTTCCAGAAATAGACTAGCGGATACGCAGTATTTT. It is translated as CASSSRNRLADTQYF.

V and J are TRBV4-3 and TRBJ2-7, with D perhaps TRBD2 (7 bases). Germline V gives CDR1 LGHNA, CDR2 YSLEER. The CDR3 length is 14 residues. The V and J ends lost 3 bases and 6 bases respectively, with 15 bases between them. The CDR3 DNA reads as TGCGCCAGCAGCCAGGGGAGGGGGGCCCTCGAGCAGTACTTC. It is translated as CASSQGRGALEQYF.

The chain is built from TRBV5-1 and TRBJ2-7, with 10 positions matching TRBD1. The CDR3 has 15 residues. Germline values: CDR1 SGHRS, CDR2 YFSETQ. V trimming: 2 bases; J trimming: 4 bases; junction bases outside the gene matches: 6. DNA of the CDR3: TGCGCCAGCAGCTTCTCGACAGGGGGCGGGTACGAGCAGTACTTC. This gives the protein CASSFSTGGGYEQYF.

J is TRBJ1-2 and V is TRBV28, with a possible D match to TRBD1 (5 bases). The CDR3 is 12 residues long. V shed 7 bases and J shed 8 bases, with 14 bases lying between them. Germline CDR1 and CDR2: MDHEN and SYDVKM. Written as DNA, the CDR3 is TGTGCCAGCACCCAGACAGTCGGGGGCTACACCTTC. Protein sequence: CASTQTVGGYTF.

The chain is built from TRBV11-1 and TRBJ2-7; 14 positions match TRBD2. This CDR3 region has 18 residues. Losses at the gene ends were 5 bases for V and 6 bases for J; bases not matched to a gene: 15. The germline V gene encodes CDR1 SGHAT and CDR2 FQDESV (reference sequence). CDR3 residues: CASSPGTSGRGAFSEQYF. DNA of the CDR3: TGTGCCAGCAGCCCCGGGACTAGCGGGAGAGGTGCATTTTCCGAGCAGTACTTC. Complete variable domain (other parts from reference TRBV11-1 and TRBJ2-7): EAEVAQSPRYKITEKSQAVAFWCDPISGHATLYWYRQILGQGPELLVQFQDESVVDDSQLPKDRFSAERLKGVDSTLKIQPAELGDSAMYLCASSPGTSGRGAFSEQYFGPGTRLTVT.

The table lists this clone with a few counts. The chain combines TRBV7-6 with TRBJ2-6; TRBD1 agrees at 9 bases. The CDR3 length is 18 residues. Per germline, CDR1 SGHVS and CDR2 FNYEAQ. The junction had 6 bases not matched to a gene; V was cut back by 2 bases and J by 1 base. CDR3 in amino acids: CASSLPGQGISGANVLTF. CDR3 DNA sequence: TGTGCCAGCAGCTTACCGGGACAGGGAATTTCTGGGGCCAACGTCCTGACTTTC. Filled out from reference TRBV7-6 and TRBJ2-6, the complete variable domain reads GAGVSQSPRYKVTKRGQDVALRCDPISGHVSLYWYRQALGQGPEFLTYFNYEAQQDKSGLPNDRFSAERPEGSISTLTIQRTEQRDSAMYRCASSLPGQGISGANVLTFGAGSRLTVL.

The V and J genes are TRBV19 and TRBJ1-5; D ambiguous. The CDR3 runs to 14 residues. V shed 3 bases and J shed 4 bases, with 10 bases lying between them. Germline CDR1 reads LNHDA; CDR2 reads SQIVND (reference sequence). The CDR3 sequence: CASSILSANQPQHF. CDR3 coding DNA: TGTGCCAGTAGTATCCTATCCGCGAATCAGCCCCAGCATTTT.

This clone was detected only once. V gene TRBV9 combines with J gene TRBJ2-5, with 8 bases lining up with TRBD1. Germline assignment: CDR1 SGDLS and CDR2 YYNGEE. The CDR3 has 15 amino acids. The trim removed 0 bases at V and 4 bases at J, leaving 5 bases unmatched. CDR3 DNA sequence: TGTGCCAGCAGCGTAGGAGGACAGGGCGGAGAGACCCAGTACTTC. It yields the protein CASSVGGQGGETQYF. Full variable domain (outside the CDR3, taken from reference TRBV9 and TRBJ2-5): DSGVTQTPKHLITATGQRVTLRCSPRSGDLSVYWYQQSLDQGLQFLIQYYNGEERAKGNILERFSAQQFPDLHSELNLSSLELGDSALYFCASSVGGQGGETQYFGPGTRLLVL.

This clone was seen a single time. CDR3 amino acids: CASSRMPSGKHEQYF. CDR3 coding DNA: TGCGCCAGCAGCCGAATGCCTAGCGGGAAACACGAGCAGTACTTC. The genes are TRBV4-1 and TRBJ2-7, with TRBD2 identical over 9 bases. The germline gives CDR1 MGHRA, CDR2 YSYEKL. There are 15 residues in the CDR3. The V segment lost 4 bases and the J segment 5 bases; nucleotides outside the gene matches: 9.

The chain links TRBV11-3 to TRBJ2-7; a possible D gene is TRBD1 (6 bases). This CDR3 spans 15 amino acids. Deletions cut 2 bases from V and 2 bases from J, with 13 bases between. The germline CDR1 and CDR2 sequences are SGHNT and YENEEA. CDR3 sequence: CASSLNSGEAYEQYF. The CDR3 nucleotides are TGTGCCAGCAGCTTAAACTCAGGGGAAGCCTACGAGCAGTACTTC.

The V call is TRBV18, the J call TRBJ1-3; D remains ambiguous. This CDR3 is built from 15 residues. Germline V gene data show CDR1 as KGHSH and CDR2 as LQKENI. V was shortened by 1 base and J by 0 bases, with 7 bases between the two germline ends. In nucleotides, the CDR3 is TGTGCCAGCTCACCACTCACTAACTCTGGAAACACCATATATTTT. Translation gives CASSPLTNSGNTIYF.

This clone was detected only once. CDR3 coding DNA: TGTGCCACCGCGGGAGGCGGAGGCACAGATACGCAGTATTTT. Amino acid sequence: CATAGGGGTDTQYF. This sequence joins TRBV6-5 and TRBJ2-3; 8 bases fit TRBD2. The CDR3 covers 14 residues. Looked up from germline, CDR1 is MNHEY and CDR2 is SVGAGI. V was clipped by 10 bases and J by 1 base; unmatched bases: 7.